Each of the 24 T cell receptor beta chains below was sequenced from the same sample in a study of shared clonotypes between healthy human individuals (dated by TCRdb to 2019 to 2021). The library was made by the immunoSEQ multiplex PCR assay. Imported from immuneACCESS, the table was reduced by TCRdb to in-frame sequences with V and J called. These copies leave out some clones; in studies compared against another copy, an unresolved V gene accounts for under half, and the cause of the remainder is not known. The sample has 500,000 to 700,000 clones on record, around 95% of them singletons. Jointly, the top ten make up 0.11% of the sample. CD8 naive samples were obtained by positive selection for CCR7 among CD45RO-negative cells, yielding a CD45RA+CCR7+ population from which TemRA cells were excluded. The sample consisted of naive CD8+ T cells sorted from blood. The sample's cell subset or site, from its label and the paper: CD45RA+CCR7+. The receptors derive from a woman in her 30s in good health.

V gene TRBV11-2 combines with J gene TRBJ2-7; unclear D gene. The V gene's germline CDR1 is SGHAT and CDR2 FQNNGV. Trimming removed 1 base from V and 3 bases from J, with 10 bases in between. The CDR3 has 14 amino acids. Written as DNA, the CDR3 is TGTGCCAGCAGCTTAGGCGCTTCCGACTACGAGCAGTACTTC. This sequence encodes CASSLGASDYEQYF.

A word on this clone: Other DNA sequences in the same sample also yield this CDR3. This chain links TRBV9 with TRBJ1-2; D gene ambiguous. This CDR3 has 13 residues. The ends were cut back, 0 bases at V and 1 base at J, with 4 bases in the middle. Germline V gene data show CDR1 as SGDLS and CDR2 as YYNGEE. The CDR3 coding sequence is TGTGCCAGCAGCGTAGGGGGTAACTATGGCTACACCTTC. This gives the protein CASSVGGNYGYTF.

The chain has TRBV30 and TRBJ1-5, with D possibly TRBD1 on 5 matching bases. V lost 1 base and J lost 7, with 14 bases in between. Germline V gene sequence: CDR1 GTSNPN, CDR2 SVGIG (reference sequence). The CDR3 is made up of 14 amino acids. CDR3 in amino acids: CAWSGAGSTQPQHF. The CDR3 nucleotides are TGTGCCTGGAGTGGGGCAGGGAGCACGCAGCCCCAGCATTTT.

The CDR3 sequence is CASSFGTGVYEQYF. CDR3 nucleotides: TGTGCCAGCAGCTTCGGGACAGGGGTGTACGAGCAGTACTTC. This chain joins TRBV7-2 and TRBJ2-7; 10 bases are shared with TRBD1. The CDR3 spans 14 residues. Per germline, CDR1 SGHTA and CDR2 FQGNSA. V gave up 3 bases and J gave up 4 bases; unmatched junction bases: 3.

The rearrangement links TRBV28 to TRBJ2-2; no firm D call. The CDR3 runs 14 residues. The germline gives CDR1 MDHEN, CDR2 SYDVKM. V dropped 6 bases and J dropped 3 bases, with 11 bases sitting between them. CDR3 DNA: TGTGCCAGCAGATCGGCATCATACACCGGGGAGCTGTTTTTT. This translates into CASRSASYTGELFF.

This clone was picked up one time. This sequence joins TRBV13 and TRBJ1-1; tentative D call: TRBD1 (5 bases). Trimming cost V 5 bases and J 6 bases, with 13 bases left between them. There are 13 residues in the CDR3. Germline lookup yields CDR1 PRHDT and CDR2 FYEKMQ (reference sequence). Here the CDR3 DNA reads TGTGCCAGCAGCCATCCGGGACTCTCTGAAGCTTTCTTT. This codes for CASSHPGLSEAFF.

Worth noting for this clone: Other DNA variants within this sample encode the same CDR3. The rearrangement joins TRBV10-3 to TRBJ2-7; maybe TRBD1 (5 bases). The V and J ends lost 3 bases and 2 bases respectively, with 8 bases between them. The CDR3 extends over 13 amino acids. Germline V gene data show CDR1 as ENHRY and CDR2 as SYGVKD. The CDR3 DNA is TGTGCCATCAGTGAAGACAGTACCTACGAGCAGTACTTC. The encoded protein is CAISEDSTYEQYF.

The rearrangement joins TRBV4-1 to TRBJ2-5; tentative D call: TRBD2 (5 bases). TRBJ2-7 explains the end of the DNA better; the J call may be wrong. Germline-derived CDR1 and CDR2 are MGHRA and YSYEKL. The CDR3 length is 14 residues. CDR3 sequence (DNA): TGCGCCAGCAGATCAGCGGCTTTATCCTACGAGCAGTACTTC. Amino acid sequence: CASRSAALSYEQYF.

This clone was seen only once. The chain has TRBV28 and TRBJ1-5; no clear D. The germline V gene encodes CDR1 MDHEN and CDR2 SYDVKM. This CDR3 is built from 13 residues. Deletions cut 3 bases from V and 9 bases from J, with 12 bases between. The CDR3 nucleotides are TGTGCCAGCAGTTTCCCAGACGGTGGGCCCCAGCATTTT. Its translation: CASSFPDGGPQHF.

The rearrangement links TRBV29-1 to TRBJ1-1; the D is unclear. Between the trimmed V and J ends, which lost 3 bases and 7 bases, there was a span of 9 bases. CDR1 and CDR2 (germline): SQVTM, ANQGSEA. This CDR3 is built from 11 residues. CDR3 coding DNA: TGCAGCGTTGACAGAGGTCTTGAAGCTTTCTTT. This sequence encodes CSVDRGLEAFF.

DNA for the CDR3: TGCAGCGTTATGGGGGGAAAAATTAGCGGGAGGGCTGGGTTGGAGACCCAGTACTTC. It is translated as CSVMGGKISGRAGLETQYF. V is TRBV29-1 and J is TRBJ2-5; 11 positions match TRBD2. V shed 5 bases and J 5 bases; nucleotides not matched to a gene: 22. The length of the CDR3 is 19 residues. Germline CDR1 is SQVTM and CDR2 is ANQGSEA. The full variable domain, completed using reference TRBV29-1 and TRBJ2-5, is SAVISQKPSRDICQRGTSLTIQCQVDSQVTMMFWYRQQPGQSLTLIATANQGSEATYESGFVIDKFPISRPNLTFSTLTVSNMSPEDSSIYLCSVMGGKISGRAGLETQYFGPGTRLLVL.

The rearrangement links TRBV15 to TRBJ2-1, with 8 bases lining up with TRBD2. The CDR3 is 16 residues long. Trimming at V came to 5 bases and at J to 2 bases, leaving 8 bases not matched to a gene. Germline CDR1 and CDR2: LNHNV and YYDKDF (reference sequence). This CDR3 reads CATSGSGTEAYNEQFF. The CDR3 nucleotides read TGTGCCACCAGCGGTAGCGGGACCGAGGCCTACAATGAGCAGTTCTTC.

V is TRBV4-2 and J is TRBJ2-1; D is tentatively TRBD1 or TRBD2 (5 bases each). Trimming removed 1 base at V and 7 bases at J, with 20 bases between. Germline V gene lookup returns CDR1 LGHNA and CDR2 YNFKEQ. This CDR3 has 17 amino acids. CDR3 DNA sequence: TGTGCCAGCAGCCAAGGGGGCGGGTTTGGGTACGTGAATGAGCAGTTCTTC. Translated: CASSQGGGFGYVNEQFF.

V is TRBV28 and J is TRBJ1-1; D is uncertain. This CDR3 region has 12 residues. The V and J ends lost 6 bases and 4 bases respectively, with 9 bases between them. Germline-derived CDR1 and CDR2 are MDHEN and SYDVKM. CDR3 loop: CASSSTSTEAFF. The DNA of the CDR3 is TGTGCCAGCAGCTCTACAAGCACTGAAGCTTTCTTT.

This clone came up a few times. V and J are TRBV28 and TRBJ2-7; D is ambiguous. The CDR3 is 13 residues long. The germline gives CDR1 MDHEN, CDR2 SYDVKM. V lost 6 bases, J lost 2 bases, and 11 bases lay in between. In DNA, the CDR3 is TGTGCCAGCAGGCCCCGGACGGCCTACGAGCAGTACTTC. Its translation: CASRPRTAYEQYF.

The gene calls are TRBV11-1 and TRBJ2-1, with TRBD1 matching 12 bases. Germline V gene sequence: CDR1 SGHAT, CDR2 FQDESV (reference sequence). Losses at the gene ends were 4 bases for V and 7 bases for J; bases not matched to a gene: 5. The CDR3 spans 15 residues. The CDR3 nucleotides are TGTGCCAGCAGCTATGGGGACAGGGGGCTGAATGAGCAGTTCTTC. This sequence encodes CASSYGDRGLNEQFF.

The genes are TRBV5-6 and TRBJ1-5, with TRBD1 matching over 7 bases. CDR3 length: 16 residues. The junction had 7 bases not matched to a gene; V was cut back by 1 base and J by 3 bases. Germline V CDR1 and CDR2: SGHDT, YYEEEE. For the CDR3, the DNA is TGTGCCAGCAGCTTGTTTCCAGGGGGAAACAATCAGCCCCAGCATTTT. It is translated as CASSLFPGGNNQPQHF.

The chain links TRBV10-1 to TRBJ2-1; TRBD2 might be the D (6 bases). The CDR3 contains 13 residues. V was pared by 2 bases and J by 10 bases, with 12 bases between. Looked up from germline, CDR1 is WNHNN and CDR2 is SYGVQD (reference sequence). CDR3 DNA: TGCGCCAGCAGTGAGAGGAGGGGTGTCGAGCAGTTCTTC. This sequence encodes CASSERRGVEQFF.

V is TRBV15 and J is TRBJ2-7; 9 bases match TRBD1. V was pared by 5 bases and J by 3 bases, with 11 bases of the junction left unmatched. Germline CDR1 is LNHNV and CDR2 is YYDKDF (reference sequence). There are 16 residues in the CDR3. CDR3 region: CATSPDLPGQGYEQYF. CDR3 bases: TGTGCCACCAGCCCAGATCTCCCGGGACAGGGCTACGAGCAGTACTTC.

The rearrangement uses TRBV19 and TRBJ2-3, with D possibly matching TRBD2 (5 bases). Per the germline V gene, CDR1 is LNHDA and CDR2 is SQIVND (reference sequence). The CDR3 consists of 16 residues. V was shortened by 3 bases and J by 6 bases, with 19 bases between the two germline ends. CDR3 nucleotide sequence: TGTGCCAGTAGTATGCGGACTCGTGTGGGTAGTGATACGCAGTATTTT. This translates into CASSMRTRVGSDTQYF.

V is TRBV28 and J is TRBJ2-2, with 8 bases matching TRBD2. This CDR3 has 17 residues. V trimming: 1 base; J trimming: 3 bases; junction bases outside the gene matches: 7. Germline loops: CDR1 MDHEN, CDR2 SYDVKM. The CDR3 protein is CASSLSPAGDDTGELFF. The CDR3 region has the DNA TGTGCCAGCAGTTTATCCCCAGCGGGAGACGACACCGGGGAGCTGTTTTTT.

The gene calls are TRBV28 and TRBJ2-5; TRBD2 matches at 9 bases. In germline, CDR1 is MDHEN, CDR2 SYDVKM. With 4 bases clipped from V and 0 bases from J, the junction kept 12 bases outside the gene matches. The CDR3 totals 18 residues. The CDR3 region has the DNA TGTGCCAGCAGTTCGACATCGCTTAAGCGGGGGGACCAAGAGACCCAGTACTTC. Its translation: CASSSTSLKRGDQETQYF.

The chain joins TRBV6-5 to TRBJ1-1; D unresolved. This CDR3 is built from 13 residues. Trimming removed 1 base at V and 6 bases at J, with 9 bases between. The germline gives CDR1 MNHEY, CDR2 SVGAGI. The CDR3 DNA reads as TGTGCCAGCAGTTACTGGGTTGTCTCTGAAGCTTTCTTT. As protein: CASSYWVVSEAFF.

The chain employs TRBV6-5 and TRBJ1-1; 8 bases are a match to TRBD1. Germline V gives CDR1 MNHEY, CDR2 SVGAGI. The J segment lost 3 bases and the V segment lost 0 bases, leaving 6 bases of the junction unmatched. The CDR3 runs 16 residues. This chain's CDR3 is CASSYSTGEWDTEAFF. For the CDR3, the DNA is TGTGCCAGCAGTTACTCGACAGGGGAGTGGGACACTGAAGCTTTCTTT.